One sample yielded the 27 T cell receptor beta chains listed below, sequenced in a study of cytomegalovirus exposure and HLA in healthy donors. Primers: 60 Vbeta forward and 13 Jbeta reverse. Using immunoSEQ multiplex PCR, the repertoire was profiled, and TCRdb retains in-frame clones only, with some absent. The sample carries under 150,000 clones, over 70% recorded once. The sequencing input was PBMCs. Receptors were obtained from a woman aged 55 to 70 in good health and CMV-seropositive.

The J gene is TRBJ1-2, the V gene TRBV7-3, with 10 bases matching TRBD1. Germline assignment: CDR1 SGHTA and CDR2 FQGTGA. The V gene end was trimmed by 5 bases and the J gene end by 8 bases; junction bases not matched to a gene: 8. This CDR3 contains 14 residues. The CDR3 protein is CASSPDRGRPGYTF. Written as DNA, the CDR3 is TGTGCCAGCAGCCCCGACAGGGGGCGCCCGGGCTACACCTTC. Combining the CDR3 with reference TRBV7-3 and TRBJ1-2 gives the whole variable domain GAGVSQTPSNKVTEKGKYVELRCDPISGHTALYWYRQSLGQGPEFLIYFQGTGAADDSGLPNDRFFAVRPEGSVSTLKIQRTERGDSAVYLCASSPDRGRPGYTFGSGTRLTVV.

This chain links TRBV27 with TRBJ2-5, with D tentatively TRBD1 (6 bases). The germline gives CDR1 MNHEY, CDR2 SMNVEV (reference sequence). Between the trimmed V and J ends, which lost 2 bases and 7 bases, there was a span of 14 bases. The CDR3 has 14 residues. CDR3 coding DNA: TGTGCCAGCAGTTTAAATCAGGGGTTGAGGACCCAGTACTTC. Protein: CASSLNQGLRTQYF.

V gene TRBV2 combines with J gene TRBJ1-6; possible D gene TRBD1, 6 bases. The CDR3 is made up of 17 amino acids. Germline V gives CDR1 SNHLY, CDR2 FYNNEI. Trimming took 2 bases from V and 0 from J, leaving 11 bases between them. The DNA for the CDR3 is TGTGCCAGCAGTGAAAACAGGGTCGGCTCCTATAATTCACCCCTCCACTTT. Translation gives CASSENRVGSYNSPLHF.

This chain uses TRBV6-5 with TRBJ1-2; D is unresolved. Between the trimmed V and J ends, which lost 0 bases and 4 bases, there was a span of 12 bases. This CDR3 region has 15 residues. CDR1 is MNHEY, CDR2 SVGAGI, per germline. This CDR3 is CASSYSWPGGYGYTF. CDR3 sequence (DNA): TGTGCCAGCAGTTACTCGTGGCCGGGTGGCTATGGCTACACCTTC.

The chain combines TRBV19 with TRBJ1-5, with D possibly TRBD1 on 5 matching bases. Germline V gene lookup returns CDR1 LNHDA and CDR2 SQIVND (reference sequence). V was cut by 0 bases and J by 9 bases, with 15 bases left in between. CDR3 size: 15 residues. The CDR3 DNA reads TGTGCCAGTAGTATAGATCTATCAGGGCGGCGGCCCCAGCATTTT. Residues: CASSIDLSGRRPQHF. The complete variable domain, with remaining parts taken from reference TRBV19 and TRBJ1-5, reads DGGITQSPKYLFRKEGQNVTLSCEQNLNHDAMYWYRQDPGQGLRLIYYSQIVNDFQKGDIAEGYSVSREKKESFPLTVTSAQKNPTAFYLCASSIDLSGRRPQHFGDGTRLSIL.

The chain is built from TRBV7-6 and TRBJ2-2; a possible D gene is TRBD2 (7 bases). V shed 0 bases and J shed 4 bases, with 12 bases lying between them. The CDR3 is 16 residues long. CDR1 is SGHVS and CDR2 is FNYEAQ in the germline V gene. Here the CDR3 DNA reads TGTGCCAGCAGCTTAGCGATGGGGGGGCCCACCGGGGAGCTGTTTTTT. Translated: CASSLAMGGPTGELFF. Variable domain in full (rest from reference TRBV7-6 and TRBJ2-2): GAGVSQSPRYKVTKRGQDVALRCDPISGHVSLYWYRQALGQGPEFLTYFNYEAQQDKSGLPNDRFSAERPEGSISTLTIQRTEQRDSAMYRCASSLAMGGPTGELFFGEGSRLTVL.

The chain couples TRBV5-4 to TRBJ2-3, with 9 bases that match TRBD2. J was trimmed by 4 bases and V by 4 bases; bases with no gene match: 10. The germline CDR1 and CDR2 sequences are SGHNT and YYREEE (reference sequence). This CDR3 spans 16 amino acids. CDR3 coding DNA: TGTGCCAGCAGCCATCGTCTTAGCGGGGGACCAGATACGCAGTATTTT. Protein product: CASSHRLSGGPDTQYF.

The V call is TRBV4-2, the J call TRBJ2-7; 12 positions match TRBD2. Germline V gene data show CDR1 as LGHNA and CDR2 as YNFKEQ. This CDR3 region has 19 residues. The J segment lost 0 bases and the V segment lost 0 bases, leaving 9 bases of the junction unmatched. The CDR3 coding sequence is TGTGCCAGCAGCCAAGAGATACTAGCGGGGGGCCTCAGCTCCTACGAGCAGTACTTC. This encodes CASSQEILAGGLSSYEQYF.

J is TRBJ1-6 and V is TRBV28, with unresolved D. V dropped 7 bases and J dropped 10 bases, with 14 bases sitting between them. The CDR3 length is 13 residues. Germline loops: CDR1 MDHEN, CDR2 SYDVKM. In DNA, the CDR3 is TGTGCCAGCATTGCAGCCGAGCGGTCACCCCTCCACTTT. This encodes CASIAAERSPLHF.

This clone was counted only a few times. The J gene is TRBJ1-4, the V gene TRBV25-1; 7 bases align to TRBD1. Germline V CDR1 and CDR2: MGHDK, SYGVNS. The V and J ends lost 0 bases and 4 bases, in that order; junction bases with no gene match: 11. There are 18 residues in the CDR3. The DNA of the CDR3 is TGTGCCAGCAGTGAATATGGTGGGAGAACAGGGGTTAATGAAAAACTGTTTTTT. The encoded protein is CASSEYGGRTGVNEKLFF.

The chain carries TRBV6-5 and TRBJ1-3, with a tentative D call TRBD1 (6 bases). The CDR3 is 13 residues long. Between the trimmed V and J ends, which lost 6 bases and 0 bases, there was a span of 6 bases. Germline values: CDR1 MNHEY, CDR2 SVGAGI. CDR3 sequence (DNA): TGTGCCAGCAGACAGGGCTCTGGAAACACCATATATTTT. Protein sequence: CASRQGSGNTIYF.

This sequence joins TRBV27 and TRBJ1-5; D may be TRBD1 (5 bases). The CDR3 runs to 13 residues. The ends were cut back, 5 bases at V and 3 bases at J, with 8 bases in the middle. The germline gives CDR1 MNHEY, CDR2 SMNVEV (reference sequence). CDR3 DNA: TGTGCCAGCAGTGGCAGGGTCAATCAGCCCCAGCATTTT. This encodes CASSGRVNQPQHF.

The chain has TRBV7-6 and TRBJ2-2; D is possibly TRBD1 (5 bases). Trimming left V 3 bases short and J 2 bases short, with 13 bases between. The germline CDR1 and CDR2 sequences are SGHVS and FNYEAQ. CDR3 length equals 16 residues. CDR3 nucleotides: TGTGCCAGCAGCTTGAACCCGGACACCAACACCGGGGAGCTGTTTTTT. Protein product: CASSLNPDTNTGELFF.

The chain carries TRBV6-1 and TRBJ2-7; 9 nucleotides line up with TRBD2. CDR3 length: 15 amino acids. Unmatched junction bases numbered 6, after V lost 6 bases and J lost 0 bases. In germline, CDR1 is MNHNS, CDR2 SASEGT. The chain's CDR3 is CASRALAGISYEQYF. CDR3 bases: TGTGCCAGCAGGGCGCTAGCGGGAATCTCCTACGAGCAGTACTTC.

V and J are TRBV5-6 and TRBJ2-2, with D perhaps matching TRBD1 (6 bases). There are 15 residues in the CDR3. The V gene lost 4 bases and the J gene lost 4 bases, with 14 bases spanning the gap. Germline V CDR1 and CDR2: SGHDT, YYEEEE. The CDR3 reads CASSLQGPATGELFF. The CDR3 bases are TGTGCCAGCAGCCTACAGGGTCCGGCCACCGGGGAGCTGTTTTTT.

In nucleotides, the CDR3 is TGTGCCAGCTCACCATTTTACAACACAGATACGCAGTATTTT. This gives the protein CASSPFYNTDTQYF. The chain has TRBV18 and TRBJ2-3; D is uncertain. Trimming took 2 bases from V and 2 from J, leaving 8 bases between them. This CDR3 has 14 amino acids. Germline V gives CDR1 KGHSH, CDR2 LQKENI.

The chain combines TRBV5-5 with TRBJ1-1; D remains unclear. Germline assignment: CDR1 SGHKS and CDR2 YYEKEE (reference sequence). With 3 bases removed from V and 4 bases from J, the gap between germline ends came to 10 bases. The CDR3 length is 13 residues. CDR3 coding DNA: TGTGCCAGCAGCTGGCGGGAGGGCACTGAAGCTTTCTTT. As protein: CASSWREGTEAFF.

The chain has TRBV2 and TRBJ1-5; D uncertain. Trimming stripped 7 bases from V and 0 bases from J, with 10 bases between. Germline lookup yields CDR1 SNHLY and CDR2 FYNNEI. This CDR3 comprises 14 residues. Here the CDR3 reads CASNLTPSNQPQHF. The CDR3 nucleotides read TGTGCCAGCAACCTAACTCCTAGCAATCAGCCCCAGCATTTT.

This clone showed up just a few times. The rearrangement joins TRBV6-5 to TRBJ1-4; TRBD1 is a possible D gene (6 bases). V shed 4 bases and J shed 10 bases, with 19 bases lying between them. The CDR3 contains 15 residues. The germline V gene encodes CDR1 MNHEY and CDR2 SVGAGI. CDR3 sequence: CASSFLMGGQGKLFF. CDR3 bases: TGTGCCAGCAGTTTTCTTATGGGGGGGCAGGGAAAACTGTTTTTT.

CDR3 nucleotide sequence: TGTGCCAGCAGTCAACAGGGGTTTGGCTACACCTTC. Protein product: CASSQQGFGYTF. The chain joins TRBV28 to TRBJ1-2; 7 bases are shared with TRBD1. CDR1 and CDR2 (germline): MDHEN, SYDVKM. This CDR3 comprises 12 residues. V shed 5 bases, J shed 7 bases, and the junction held 4 bases outside the gene matches.

V is TRBV6-4 and J is TRBJ2-6; D remains unclear. V shed 3 bases and J shed 0 bases, with 6 bases lying between them. The germline gives CDR1 MRHNA, CDR2 SNTAGT. This CDR3 is built from 15 residues. As DNA, the CDR3 is TGTGCCAGCAGTGATCAAGCCTCTGGGGCCAACGTCCTGACTTTC. Residues: CASSDQASGANVLTF.

This clone turned up a few times. V gene TRBV11-3 combines with J gene TRBJ1-1; TRBD1 matches at 10 bases. V gave up 5 bases and J gave up 0 bases; unmatched junction bases: 3. The V gene's germline CDR1 is SGHNT and CDR2 YENEEA. This CDR3 is built from 15 residues. CDR3 sequence: CASSIGTGVNTEAFF. CDR3 sequence (DNA): TGTGCCAGCAGCATCGGGACAGGGGTGAACACTGAAGCTTTCTTT.

This sequence joins TRBV7-3 and TRBJ1-1, with D possibly matching TRBD1 (6 bases). The germline V gene has CDR1 SGHTA and CDR2 FQGTGA. CDR3 size: 12 residues. Trimming took off 4 bases at V and 11 bases at J, with 14 bases between the two ends. The CDR3 loop is CASSSTGGPAFF. The CDR3 coding sequence is TGTGCCAGCAGCTCCACCGGGGGGCCGGCTTTCTTT.

The chain combines TRBV28 with TRBJ1-5, with 7 bases identical to TRBD1. The CDR3 is made up of 13 amino acids. Germline CDR1 is MDHEN and CDR2 is SYDVKM. V gave up 6 bases and J gave up 5 bases; unmatched junction bases: 4. The CDR3 DNA reads TGTGCCAGCAGGACAGGGCCCTATCAGCCCCAGCATTTT. It translates to CASRTGPYQPQHF.

This clone was observed a handful of times. The V call is TRBV15, the J call TRBJ2-1; D is undetermined. The V end lost 8 bases, the J end lost 2 bases, and 16 bases lay between the germline ends. This CDR3 comprises 15 residues. Germline lookup yields CDR1 LNHNV and CDR2 YYDKDF (reference sequence). The CDR3 DNA is TGTGCCACCGGATTGGCAGGCTATACCTACAATGAGCAGTTCTTC. The encoded protein is CATGLAGYTYNEQFF. Full variable domain (outside the CDR3, taken from reference TRBV15 and TRBJ2-1): DAMVIQNPRYQVTQFGKPVTLSCSQTLNHNVMYWYQQKSSQAPKLLFHYYDKDFNNEADTPDNFQSRRPNTSFCFLDIRSPGLGDTAMYLCATGLAGYTYNEQFFGPGTRLTVL.

V gene TRBV5-4 combines with J gene TRBJ1-2; D is ambiguous. Germline loops: CDR1 SGHNT, CDR2 YYREEE (reference sequence). The V end was cut by 3 bases, the J end by 4 bases, with 16 bases between. The length of the CDR3 is 15 residues. CDR3 loop: CASSSPPTRSYGYTF. The CDR3 DNA reads as TGTGCCAGCAGCTCCCCCCCCACACGGAGCTATGGCTACACCTTC.

The chain employs TRBV10-2 and TRBJ2-7; D is possibly TRBD1 (6 bases). The CDR3 totals 17 residues. The ends were cut back, 0 bases at V and 1 base at J, with 16 bases in the middle. From germline, CDR1 is WSHSY and CDR2 SAAADI. CDR3: CASSESSWLGASYEQYF. The DNA of the CDR3 is TGCGCCAGCAGTGAGTCGAGTTGGTTGGGGGCGTCCTACGAGCAGTACTTC.